This TCR beta chain was sequenced for a study of cytomegalovirus exposure and HLA in healthy donors. Whole-study results and caveats: In most subjects, TCR beta sequences reportedly gave accurate predictions of HLA-A and HLA-B alleles.

This CDR3 region has 14 residues. V was clipped by 1 base and J by 3 bases, with 7 bases between them. Germline loops: CDR1 SGHTA, CDR2 FQGNSA. Only one count was recorded for this clone. As yet, its antigen is unknown. PCR used 60 Vbeta primers and 13 Jbeta primers. Measured with immunoSEQ multiplex PCR; TCRdb has only the in-frame clones, and not every one. The sample contains some 150,000 clones, more than 70% of which appear only once. The receptor comes from a woman aged 40 to 50 in good health and CMV-seropositive. The chain has TRBV7-2 and TRBJ1-5, with D unclear. The sample comprised PBMCs. CDR3 sequence reads: CASSLVGLNQPQHF. The CDR3 bases are TGTGCCAGCAGCTTAGTTGGGCTCAATCAGCCCCAGCATTTT.